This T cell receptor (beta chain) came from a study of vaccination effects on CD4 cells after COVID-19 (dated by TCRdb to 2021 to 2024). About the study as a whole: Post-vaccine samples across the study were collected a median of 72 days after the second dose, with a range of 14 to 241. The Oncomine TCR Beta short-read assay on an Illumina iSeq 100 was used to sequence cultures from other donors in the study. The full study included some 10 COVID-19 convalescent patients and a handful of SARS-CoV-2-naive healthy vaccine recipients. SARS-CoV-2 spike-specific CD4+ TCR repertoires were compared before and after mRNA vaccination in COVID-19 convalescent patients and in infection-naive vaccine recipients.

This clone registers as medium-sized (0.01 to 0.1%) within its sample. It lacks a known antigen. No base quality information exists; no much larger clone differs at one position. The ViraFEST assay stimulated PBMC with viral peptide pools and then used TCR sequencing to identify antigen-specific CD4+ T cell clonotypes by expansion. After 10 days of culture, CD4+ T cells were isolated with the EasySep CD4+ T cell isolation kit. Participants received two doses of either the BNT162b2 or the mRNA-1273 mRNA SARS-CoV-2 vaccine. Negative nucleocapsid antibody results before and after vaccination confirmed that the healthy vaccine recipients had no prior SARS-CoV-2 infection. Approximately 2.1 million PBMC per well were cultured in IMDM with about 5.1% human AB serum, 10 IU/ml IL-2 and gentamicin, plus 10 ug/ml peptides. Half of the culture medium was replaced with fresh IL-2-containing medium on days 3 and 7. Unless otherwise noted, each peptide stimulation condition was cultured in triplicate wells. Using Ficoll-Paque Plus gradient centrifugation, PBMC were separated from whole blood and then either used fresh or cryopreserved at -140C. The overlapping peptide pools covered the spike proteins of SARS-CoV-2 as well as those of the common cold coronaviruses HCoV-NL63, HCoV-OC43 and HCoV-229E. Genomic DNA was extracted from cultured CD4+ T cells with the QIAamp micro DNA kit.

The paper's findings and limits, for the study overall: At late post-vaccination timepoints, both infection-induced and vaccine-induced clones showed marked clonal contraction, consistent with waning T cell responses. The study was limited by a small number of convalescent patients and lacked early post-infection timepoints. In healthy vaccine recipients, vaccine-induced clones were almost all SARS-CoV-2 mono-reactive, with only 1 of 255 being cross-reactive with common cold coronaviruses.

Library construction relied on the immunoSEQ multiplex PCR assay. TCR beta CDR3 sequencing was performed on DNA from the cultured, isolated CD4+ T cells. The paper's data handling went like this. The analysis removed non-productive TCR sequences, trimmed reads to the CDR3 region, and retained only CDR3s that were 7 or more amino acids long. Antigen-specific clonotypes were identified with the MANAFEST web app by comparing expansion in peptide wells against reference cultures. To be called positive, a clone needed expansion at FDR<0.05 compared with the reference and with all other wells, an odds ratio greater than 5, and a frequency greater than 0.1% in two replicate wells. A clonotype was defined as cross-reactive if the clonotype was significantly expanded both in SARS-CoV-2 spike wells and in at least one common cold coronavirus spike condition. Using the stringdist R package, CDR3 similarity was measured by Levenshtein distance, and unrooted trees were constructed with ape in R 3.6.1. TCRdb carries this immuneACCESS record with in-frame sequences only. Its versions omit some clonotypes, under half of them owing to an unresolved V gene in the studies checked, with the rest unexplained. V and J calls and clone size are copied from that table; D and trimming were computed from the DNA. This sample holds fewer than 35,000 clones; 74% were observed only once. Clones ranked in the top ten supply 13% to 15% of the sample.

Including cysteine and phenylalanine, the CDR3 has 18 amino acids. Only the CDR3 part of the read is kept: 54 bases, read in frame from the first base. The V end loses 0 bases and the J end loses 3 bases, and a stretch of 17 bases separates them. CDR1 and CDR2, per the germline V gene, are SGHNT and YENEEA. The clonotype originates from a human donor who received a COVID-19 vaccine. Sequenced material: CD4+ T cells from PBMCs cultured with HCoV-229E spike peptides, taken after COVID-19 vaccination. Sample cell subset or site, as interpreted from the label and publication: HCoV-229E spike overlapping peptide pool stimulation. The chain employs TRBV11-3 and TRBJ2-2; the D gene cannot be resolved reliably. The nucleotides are TGTGCCAGCAGCTTAGATCAAGGCGGCAGCGCCCACACCGGGGAGCTGTTTTTT. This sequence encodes CASSLDQGGSAHTGELFF.